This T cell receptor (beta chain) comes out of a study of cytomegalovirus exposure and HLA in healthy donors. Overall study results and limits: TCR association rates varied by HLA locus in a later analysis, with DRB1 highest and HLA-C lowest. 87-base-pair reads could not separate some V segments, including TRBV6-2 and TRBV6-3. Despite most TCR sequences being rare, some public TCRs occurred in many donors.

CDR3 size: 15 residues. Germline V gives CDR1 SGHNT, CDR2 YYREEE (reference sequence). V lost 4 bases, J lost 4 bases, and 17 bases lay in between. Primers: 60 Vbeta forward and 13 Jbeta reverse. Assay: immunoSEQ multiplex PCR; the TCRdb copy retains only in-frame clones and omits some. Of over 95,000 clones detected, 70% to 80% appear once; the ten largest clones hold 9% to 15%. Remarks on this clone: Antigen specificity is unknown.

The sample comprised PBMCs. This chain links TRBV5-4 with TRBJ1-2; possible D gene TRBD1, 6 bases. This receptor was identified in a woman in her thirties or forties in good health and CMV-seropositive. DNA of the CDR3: TGTGCCAGCAGCCGACCCACAGGGACGGGCTATGGCTACACCTTC. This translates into CASSRPTGTGYGYTF.